This T cell receptor beta chain stems from a study of shared T cell receptors in the human thymus. This clone was observed once. This CDR3 spans 15 amino acids. Germline V gene data show CDR1 as MNHEY and CDR2 as SVGAGI. V dropped 4 bases and J dropped 4; count of bases not matched to a gene: 8. Repertoires were generated with immunoSEQ multiplex PCR, while TCRdb's copy carries only in-frame clones and drops some. The sample yields roughly 700,000 clones, approximately 88% seen once. These sequences were also reported in another study, on human thymus T cells. According to that study: Serving as donors were healthy Finnish infants, each of whom was having open corrective surgery for congenital heart defects. Surgeons resected thymus tissue during corrective heart surgery. Gene usage for V and J segments appeared biased in thymic and blood repertoires. Highly overlapping thymic repertoires among unrelated individuals were reported in related research.

Sequences were obtained from thymocytes. The chain links TRBV6-5 to TRBJ1-1; 8 bases match TRBD1. The sequence derives from a boy under two years old with a congenital heart defect. The CDR3 bases are TGTGCCAGCAGTTCCTCAGGACAGGGAATCACTGAAGCTTTCTTT. Translation: CASSSSGQGITEAFF.